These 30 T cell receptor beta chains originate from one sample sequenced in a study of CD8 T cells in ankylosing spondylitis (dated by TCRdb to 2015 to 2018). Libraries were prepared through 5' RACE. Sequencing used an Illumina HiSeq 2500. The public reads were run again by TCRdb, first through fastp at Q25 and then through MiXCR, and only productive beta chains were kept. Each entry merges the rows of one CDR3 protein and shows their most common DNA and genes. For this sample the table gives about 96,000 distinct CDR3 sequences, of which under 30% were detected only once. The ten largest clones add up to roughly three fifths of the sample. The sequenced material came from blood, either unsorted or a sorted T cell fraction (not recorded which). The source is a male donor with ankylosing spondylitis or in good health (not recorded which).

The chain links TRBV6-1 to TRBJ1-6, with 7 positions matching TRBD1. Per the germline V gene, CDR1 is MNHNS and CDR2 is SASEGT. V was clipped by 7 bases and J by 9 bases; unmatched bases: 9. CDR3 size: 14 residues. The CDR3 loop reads CASTVDRASSPLHF. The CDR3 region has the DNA TGTGCCAGCACCGTAGACAGGGCCAGTTCACCCCTCCACTTT.

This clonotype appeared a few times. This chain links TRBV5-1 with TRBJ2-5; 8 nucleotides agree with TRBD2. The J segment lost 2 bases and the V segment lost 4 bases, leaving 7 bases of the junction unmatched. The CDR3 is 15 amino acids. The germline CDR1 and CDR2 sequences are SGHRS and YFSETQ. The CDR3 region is CASSPLTSDQETQYF. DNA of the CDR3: TGCGCCAGCAGCCCATTGACTAGCGATCAAGAGACCCAGTACTTC.

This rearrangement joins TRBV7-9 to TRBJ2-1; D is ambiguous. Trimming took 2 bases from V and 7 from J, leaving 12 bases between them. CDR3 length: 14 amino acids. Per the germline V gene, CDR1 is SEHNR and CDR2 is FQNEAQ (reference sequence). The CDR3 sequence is CASSLRTRTNEQFF. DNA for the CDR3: TGTGCCAGCAGCTTAAGGACCCGGACGAATGAGCAGTTCTTC.

As DNA, the CDR3 is TGCGCCAGCAGCCCGGGCACTAGCGGGACATTCTACGAGCAGTACTTC. This gives the protein CASSPGTSGTFYEQYF. The chain has TRBV5-1 and TRBJ2-7, with 10 bases aligning to TRBD2. The CDR3 runs to 16 residues. The V gene end was trimmed by 4 bases and the J gene end by 3 bases; junction bases not matched to a gene: 10. Germline loops: CDR1 SGHRS, CDR2 YFSETQ. The full variable domain, rest sourced from reference TRBV5-1 and TRBJ2-7, is KAGVTQTPRYLIKTRGQQVTLSCSPISGHRSVSWYQQTPGQGLQFLFEYFSETQRNKGNFPGRFSGRQFSNSRSEMNVSTLELGDSALYLCASSPGTSGTFYEQYFGPGTRLTVT.

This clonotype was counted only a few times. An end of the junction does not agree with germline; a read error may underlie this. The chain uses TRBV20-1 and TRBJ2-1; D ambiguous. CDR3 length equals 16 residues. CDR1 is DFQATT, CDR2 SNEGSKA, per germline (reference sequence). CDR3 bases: TGCTGTGCTAGAGATTTGGTCCTACTAAGTGACAATGAGCAGTTCTTC. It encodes CCARDLVLLSDNEQFF.

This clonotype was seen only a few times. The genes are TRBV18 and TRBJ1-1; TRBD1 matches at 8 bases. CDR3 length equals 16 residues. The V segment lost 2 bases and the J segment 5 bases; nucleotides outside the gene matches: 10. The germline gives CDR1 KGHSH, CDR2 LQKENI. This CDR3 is CASSPVTGGLITEAFF. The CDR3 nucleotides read TGTGCCAGCTCACCAGTAACAGGGGGTTTGATTACTGAAGCTTTCTTT.

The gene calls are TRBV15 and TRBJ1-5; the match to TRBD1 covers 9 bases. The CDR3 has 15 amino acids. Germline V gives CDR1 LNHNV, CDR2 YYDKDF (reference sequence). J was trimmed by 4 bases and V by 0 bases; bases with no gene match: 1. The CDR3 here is CATSREGTGNQPQHF. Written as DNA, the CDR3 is TGTGCCACCAGCAGAGAAGGGACAGGGAATCAGCCCCAGCATTTT.

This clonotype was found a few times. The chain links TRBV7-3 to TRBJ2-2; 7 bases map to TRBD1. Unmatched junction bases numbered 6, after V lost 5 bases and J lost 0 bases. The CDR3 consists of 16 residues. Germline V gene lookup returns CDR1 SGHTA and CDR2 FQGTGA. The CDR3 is CASSLNRGTNTGELFF. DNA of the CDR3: TGTGCCAGCAGCCTGAACAGGGGCACGAACACCGGGGAGCTGTTTTTT.

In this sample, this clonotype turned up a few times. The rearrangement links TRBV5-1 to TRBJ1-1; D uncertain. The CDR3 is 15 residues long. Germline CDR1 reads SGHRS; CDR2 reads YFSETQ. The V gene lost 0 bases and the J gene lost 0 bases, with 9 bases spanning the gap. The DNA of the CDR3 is TGCGCCAGCAGCTTGGACGTAAGAATGAACACTGAAGCTTTCTTT. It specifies CASSLDVRMNTEAFF.

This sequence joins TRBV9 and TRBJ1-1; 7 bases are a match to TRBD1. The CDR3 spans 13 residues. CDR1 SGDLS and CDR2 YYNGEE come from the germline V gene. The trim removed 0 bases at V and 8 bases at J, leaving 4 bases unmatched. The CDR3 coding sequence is TGTGCCAGCAGCGTAGCAGGGGGTGAGGAAGCTTTCTTT. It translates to CASSVAGGEEAFF.

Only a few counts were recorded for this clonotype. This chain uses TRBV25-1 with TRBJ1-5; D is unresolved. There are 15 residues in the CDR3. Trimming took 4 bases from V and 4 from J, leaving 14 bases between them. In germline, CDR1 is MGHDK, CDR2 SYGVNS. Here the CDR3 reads CASSAGVHGNQPQHF. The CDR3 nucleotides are TGTGCCAGCAGTGCTGGGGTTCATGGGAATCAGCCCCAGCATTTT.

The CDR3 loop is CASSFGTLNTGELFF. The CDR3 DNA sequence: TGCGCCAGCAGCTTTGGGACTTTGAACACCGGGGAGCTGTTTTTT. The genes are TRBV5-1 and TRBJ2-2, with D perhaps matching TRBD2 (6 bases). Trimming left V 2 bases short and J 1 base short, with 9 bases between. There are 15 residues in the CDR3. CDR1 and CDR2 from the germline V gene are SGHRS and YFSETQ.

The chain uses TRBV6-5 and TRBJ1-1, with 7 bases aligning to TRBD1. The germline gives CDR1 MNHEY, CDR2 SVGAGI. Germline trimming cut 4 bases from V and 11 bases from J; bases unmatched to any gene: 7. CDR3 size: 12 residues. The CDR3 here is CASSLQGRVAFF. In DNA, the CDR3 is TGTGCCAGCAGTTTACAGGGGAGGGTGGCTTTCTTT.

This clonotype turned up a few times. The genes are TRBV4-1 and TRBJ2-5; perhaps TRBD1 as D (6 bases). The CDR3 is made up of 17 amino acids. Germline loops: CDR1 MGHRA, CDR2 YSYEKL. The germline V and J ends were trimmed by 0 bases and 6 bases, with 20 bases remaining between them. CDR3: CASSQDLGQWSRKTQYF. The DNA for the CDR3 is TGCGCCAGCAGCCAAGATCTTGGACAGTGGTCGCGGAAGACCCAGTACTTC.

CDR3 DNA sequence: TGCAGCGGTGGAGCAGGGATCGAGAACACTGAAGCTTTCTTT. Its translation is CSGGAGIENTEAFF. The chain uses TRBV29-1 and TRBJ1-1, with TRBD1 as a possible D gene (5 bases). The germline V gene encodes CDR1 SQVTM and CDR2 ANQGSEA. The CDR3 extends over 14 amino acids. V dropped 7 bases and J dropped 1 base, with 16 bases sitting between them.

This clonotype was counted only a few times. The CDR3 DNA is TGTGCCATCAGCCCAGGGGGCCCCTATGGCTACACCTTC. Translated: CAISPGGPYGYTF. The gene calls are TRBV10-3 and TRBJ1-2, with TRBD1 matching over 8 bases. Germline lookup yields CDR1 ENHRY and CDR2 SYGVKD. The ends lost 6 bases at V and 4 bases at J; junction bases unmatched: 4. This CDR3 is built from 13 residues.

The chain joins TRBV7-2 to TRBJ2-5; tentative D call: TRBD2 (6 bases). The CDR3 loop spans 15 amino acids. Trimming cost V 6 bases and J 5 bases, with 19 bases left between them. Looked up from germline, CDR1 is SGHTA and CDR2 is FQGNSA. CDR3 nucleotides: TGTGCCAGCAGAAAAGGACTTGGAGGGCGGGAGACCCAGTACTTC. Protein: CASRKGLGGRETQYF.

The CDR3 DNA follows: TGTGCCAGTAGCGGGACAGGTGGAACTGAAGCTTTCTTT. This gives the protein CASSGTGGTEAFF. The V and J genes are TRBV19 and TRBJ1-1; 8 nucleotides line up with TRBD1. Per germline, CDR1 LNHDA and CDR2 SQIVND (reference sequence). The CDR3 totals 13 residues. Trimming cost V 6 bases and J 5 bases; bases outside gene matches: 5.

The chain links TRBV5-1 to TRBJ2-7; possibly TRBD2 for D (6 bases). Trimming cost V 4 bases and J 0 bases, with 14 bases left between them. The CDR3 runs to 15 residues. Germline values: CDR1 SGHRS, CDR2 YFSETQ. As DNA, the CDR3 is TGCGCCAGCAGCCCTGGGGACTCCCGCTCCTACGAGCAGTACTTC. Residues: CASSPGDSRSYEQYF.

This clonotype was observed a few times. The CDR3 spells CASNRDPRAGELFF. The CDR3 DNA sequence: TGTGCCAGCAACCGGGACCCGCGGGCTGGGGAGCTGTTTTTT. This chain links TRBV9 with TRBJ2-2, with D possibly called TRBD1 or TRBD2 (5 bases each). Between the trimmed V and J ends, which lost 6 bases and 8 bases, there was a span of 17 bases. This CDR3 comprises 14 residues. The germline gives CDR1 SGDLS, CDR2 YYNGEE.

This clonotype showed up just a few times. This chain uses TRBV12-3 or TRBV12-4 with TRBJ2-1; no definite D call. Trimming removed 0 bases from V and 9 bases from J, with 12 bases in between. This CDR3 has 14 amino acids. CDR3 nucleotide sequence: TGTGCCAGCAGTTTAGCAAGAGTACGGAGTGAGCAGTTCTTC. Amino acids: CASSLARVRSEQFF.

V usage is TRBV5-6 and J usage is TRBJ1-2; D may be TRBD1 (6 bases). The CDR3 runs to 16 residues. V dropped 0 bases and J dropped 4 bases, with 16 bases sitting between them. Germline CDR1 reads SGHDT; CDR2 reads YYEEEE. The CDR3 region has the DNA TGTGCCAGCAGCTTGGGTGGGGGCGAAAGGGCCTATGGCTACACCTTC. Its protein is CASSLGGGERAYGYTF.

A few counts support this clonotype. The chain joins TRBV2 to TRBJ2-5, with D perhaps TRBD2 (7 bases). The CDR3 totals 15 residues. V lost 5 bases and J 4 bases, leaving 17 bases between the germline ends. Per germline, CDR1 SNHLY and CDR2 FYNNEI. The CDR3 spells CASSSRTRGGETQYF. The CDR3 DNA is TGTGCCAGCAGTTCCCGGACTAGAGGGGGAGAGACCCAGTACTTC. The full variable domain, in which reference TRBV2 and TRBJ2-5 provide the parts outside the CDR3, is EPEVTQTPSHQVTQMGQEVILRCVPISNHLYFYWYRQILGQKVEFLVSFYNNEISEKSEIFDDQFSVERPDGSNFTLKIRSTKLEDSAMYFCASSSRTRGGETQYFGPGTRLLVL.

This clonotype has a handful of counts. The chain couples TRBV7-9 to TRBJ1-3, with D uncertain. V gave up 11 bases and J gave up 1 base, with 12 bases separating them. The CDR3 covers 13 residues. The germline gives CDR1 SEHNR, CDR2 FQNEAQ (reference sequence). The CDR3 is CAGGVKSGNTIYF. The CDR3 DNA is TGTGCCGGCGGGGTCAAGTCTGGAAACACCATATATTTT.

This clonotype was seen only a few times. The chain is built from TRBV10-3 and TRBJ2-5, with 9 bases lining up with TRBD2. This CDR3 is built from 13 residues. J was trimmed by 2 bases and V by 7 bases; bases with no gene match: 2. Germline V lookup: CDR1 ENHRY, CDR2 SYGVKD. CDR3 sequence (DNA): TGTGCCATCACTGCGGGGGGGCAAGAGACCCAGTACTTC. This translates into CAITAGGQETQYF.

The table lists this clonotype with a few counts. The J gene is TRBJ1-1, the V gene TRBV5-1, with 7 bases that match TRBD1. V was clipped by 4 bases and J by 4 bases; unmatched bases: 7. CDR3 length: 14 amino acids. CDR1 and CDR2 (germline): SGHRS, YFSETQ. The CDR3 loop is CASSEGQLGTEAFF. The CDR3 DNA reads TGCGCCAGCAGCGAGGGACAGTTGGGCACTGAAGCTTTCTTT. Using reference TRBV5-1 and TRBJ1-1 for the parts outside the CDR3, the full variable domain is KAGVTQTPRYLIKTRGQQVTLSCSPISGHRSVSWYQQTPGQGLQFLFEYFSETQRNKGNFPGRFSGRQFSNSRSEMNVSTLELGDSALYLCASSEGQLGTEAFFGQGTRLTVV.

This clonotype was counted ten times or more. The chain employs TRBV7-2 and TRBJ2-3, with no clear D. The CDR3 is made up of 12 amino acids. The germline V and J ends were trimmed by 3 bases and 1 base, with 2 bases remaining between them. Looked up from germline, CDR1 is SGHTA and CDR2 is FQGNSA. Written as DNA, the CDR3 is TGTGCCAGCAGCTTTGGCACAGATACGCAGTATTTT. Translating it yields CASSFGTDTQYF.

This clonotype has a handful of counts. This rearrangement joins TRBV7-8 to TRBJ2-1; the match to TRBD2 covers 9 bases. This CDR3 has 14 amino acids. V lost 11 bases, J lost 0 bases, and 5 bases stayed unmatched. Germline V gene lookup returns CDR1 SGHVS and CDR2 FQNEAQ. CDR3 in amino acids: CAGNSGSSYNEQFF. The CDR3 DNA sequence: TGTGCCGGAAATAGCGGGAGCTCCTACAATGAGCAGTTCTTC.

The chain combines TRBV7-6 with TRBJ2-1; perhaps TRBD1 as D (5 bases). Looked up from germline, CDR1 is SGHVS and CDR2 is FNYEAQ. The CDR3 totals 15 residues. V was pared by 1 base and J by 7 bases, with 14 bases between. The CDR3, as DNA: TGTGCCAGCAGCTTAGTTTGGGCCAGGGTAAATGAGCAGTTCTTC. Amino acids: CASSLVWARVNEQFF.

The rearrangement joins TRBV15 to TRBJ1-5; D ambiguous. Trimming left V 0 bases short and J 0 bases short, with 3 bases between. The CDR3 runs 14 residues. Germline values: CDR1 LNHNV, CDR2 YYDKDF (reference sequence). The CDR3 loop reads CATSRDNSNQPQHF. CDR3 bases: TGTGCCACCAGCAGAGACAATAGCAATCAGCCCCAGCATTTT.